Each of the 4 T cell receptor beta chains below was sequenced from the same sample in a study of blood T cell repertoires in COVID-19. Data came from immunoSEQ multiplex PCR; TCRdb stores just in-frame clones and leaves some out. The table has a few hundred thousand clones, 75% to 90% seen once; the top ten hold about 2%. Sequences were obtained from PBMCs or T cells enriched from blood (not recorded which). These receptors came from a man aged 25 to 40 who had recovered from COVID-19.

The rearrangement joins TRBV12-3 or TRBV12-4 to TRBJ2-7; the match to TRBD1 covers 7 bases. V shed 5 bases and J 3 bases; nucleotides not matched to a gene: 4. There are 13 residues in the CDR3. The CDR3 bases are TGTGCCAGCAGTCCCGACAGGGTCTACGAGCAGTACTTC. This gives the protein CASSPDRVYEQYF.

The sample holds one count of this clone. This chain connects TRBV6-5 to TRBJ1-3; possibly TRBD1 for D (5 bases). This CDR3 is 14 amino acids long. V was shortened by 2 bases and J by 9 bases, with 14 bases between the two germline ends. Germline V gene data show CDR1 as MNHEY and CDR2 as SVGAGI. CDR3: CASSYAGSGRTIYF. CDR3 DNA sequence: TGTGCCAGCAGTTACGCAGGGTCCGGGCGCACCATATATTTT.

The chain links TRBV6-5 to TRBJ2-3; 8 positions match TRBD2. Germline values: CDR1 MNHEY, CDR2 SVGAGI. V lost 1 base, J lost 3 bases, and 3 bases stayed unmatched. The CDR3 loop spans 15 amino acids. As DNA, the CDR3 is TGTGCCAGCAGTTACTTACGGGGGGGGACAGATACGCAGTATTTT. As protein: CASSYLRGGTDTQYF.

The count of this clone is one. This chain uses TRBV5-4 with TRBJ1-2, with TRBD1 as a possible D gene (5 bases). Trimming took off 4 bases at V and 8 bases at J, with 15 bases between the two ends. CDR1 and CDR2 (germline): SGHNT, YYREEE (reference sequence). This CDR3 region has 13 residues. The CDR3 DNA follows: TGTGCCAGCAGCCCCGGGGACTCCACGGGCTACACCTTC. Translating gives CASSPGDSTGYTF.